This TCR beta chain was documented in a study of OX40 agonist ivuxolimab in advanced cancers. Only in-frame clones appear in the TCRdb table, and some are missing; sequencing was by immunoSEQ multiplex PCR. The data hold tens of thousands of clones, with 85% to 90% observed a single time. This CDR3 is built from 14 residues. Trimming left V 1 base short and J 3 bases short, with 4 bases between. The germline V gene has CDR1 LGHNA and CDR2 YSLEER. The chain joins TRBV4-3 to TRBJ2-6, with unresolved D. The clonotype comes from an adult with an advanced solid tumor such as melanoma, head and neck, liver or kidney cancer. The sequenced sample was CD4+ or CD8+ T cells sorted from blood, obtained in a trial of the OX40 agonist ivuxolimab. CDR3 amino acids: CASSQGFGANVLTF. The CDR3 DNA reads as TGCGCCAGCAGCCAAGGATTTGGGGCCAACGTCCTGACTTTC.